A single T cell receptor (beta chain) is shown here with its context. Assay: immunoSEQ multiplex PCR; the TCRdb copy retains only in-frame clones and omits some. This table holds around 300,000 clones, roughly 89% found once. Allocation to cohorts depended on clinical history reported by the participants. The data stem from a study of blood T cell repertoires in COVID-19. The CDR3 totals 11 residues. The germline gives CDR1 DFQATT, CDR2 SNEGSKA (reference sequence). V lost 2 bases to trimming and J lost 5 bases, with 4 bases between them. The V call is TRBV20-1, the J call TRBJ1-3; D is unclear. The receptor was isolated from a woman aged 25 to 39 who had recovered from COVID-19. Sequencing was carried out using PBMCs or T cells enriched from blood (not recorded which). DNA for the CDR3: TGCAGTGCTAGAACTCGAAACACCATATATTTT. The encoded protein is CSARTRNTIYF.